This TCR beta chain derives from a study of shared clonotypes between healthy human individuals. Germline values: CDR1 SSHAT, CDR2 FNYEAQ (reference sequence). CDR3 size: 13 residues. Sequencing was performed with immunoSEQ multiplex PCR; in TCRdb, only in-frame clones are kept and a portion is missing. In the table there are about 2 million clones, approximately 95% of which are singletons. This clone is a singleton in its sample. Its antigen is currently unknown. Mismatch with germline at one junction end may stem from a read error. Study-level results: It was observed that around 5% of naive CD4 clonotypes were shared across a few donors.

Naive CD8 cells lacked CD45RO and underwent positive selection for CCR7, leaving out terminally differentiated effector memory CD45RA+ cells. The V and J genes are TRBV7-7 and TRBJ2-3; D gene ambiguous. Sequencing was performed on naive CD8+ T cells sorted from blood. The sequence was collected from a man aged 18 to 35 in good health. The CDR3 DNA follows: TGTGCTAGCAGCTCTTCTAGCACAGATACGCAGTATTTT. The encoded protein is CASSSSSTDTQYF.